Listed below are T cell receptor beta chains from one sample, sequenced in a study of cytotoxic CD8 clonotypes in ibrutinib-treated CLL. Libraries were prepared by immunoSEQ multiplex PCR; TCRdb keeps only in-frame clonotypes and omits some of them. The table has some 160,000 clones, roughly 86% seen once. The specimen comprised PBMCs, sampled after 12 months of ibrutinib treatment. The receptor set was obtained from a human donor with chronic lymphocytic leukemia. The CDR3 runs from the conserved cysteine through the conserved F or W. The D gene is left open where the match is weak. Not all rows give a size; the values are once, few, many and, for expanded clones, a class.

V gene,D gene,clone size,J gene,CDR3 DNA,CDR3 protein
TRBV7-9,-,once,TRBJ2-1,TGTGCCAGCAGCTTGCGCAGCTACAATGAGCAGTTCTTC,CASSLRSYNEQFF
TRBV5-1,-,-,TRBJ1-2,TGCGCCAGCAGCGAGCCAGGGGCGGGTAGCTATGGCTACACCTTC,CASSEPGAGSYGYTF
TRBV15,TRBD1,-,TRBJ2-5,TGTGCCACCAGCAGAGATGTGCAGGGGGCAGGAGAGACCCAGTACTTC,CATSRDVQGAGETQYF
TRBV28,-,-,TRBJ1-5,TGTGCCAGCAGTTTAGACCGGACCAGTCCTCAGCCCCAGCATTTT,CASSLDRTSPQPQHF
TRBV5-4,TRBD1,-,TRBJ2-2,TGTGCCAGCAGCTTAGGGACAGTAAGAACCGGGGAGCTGTTTTTT,CASSLGTVRTGELFF
TRBV4-2,-,-,TRBJ1-3,TGTGCCAGCAGCCCGGACCCCCTGACACAGACCCGCTCTGGAAACACCATATATTTT,CASSPDPLTQTRSGNTIYF
TRBV2,-,-,TRBJ1-1,TGTGCCAGCAGTGAGGAAGGGGACACTGAAGCTTTCTTT,CASSEEGDTEAFF
TRBV6-6,-,-,TRBJ2-7,TGTGCCAGCAGTTACTCTAGCGAGCAGTACTTC,CASSYSSEQYF
TRBV6-6,-,few,TRBJ2-2,TGTGCCAGCAGGCGGGGAAGGGAGGAGCTGTTTTTT,CASRRGREELFF
TRBV5-5,-,once,TRBJ1-3,TGTGCCAGCAGCGGTGGACATGACTCTGGAAACACCATATATTTT,CASSGGHDSGNTIYF
TRBV6-1,-,-,TRBJ2-6,TGTGCCAGCAGTGTTCGGTCTGGGGCCAACGTCCTGACTTTC,CASSVRSGANVLTF
TRBV5-1,-,-,TRBJ2-5,TGCGCCAGCAGCCCGATGACAGGCGGAGAGACCCAGTACTTC,CASSPMTGGETQYF
TRBV6-6,-,-,TRBJ2-6,TGTGCCAGCAGCTACGGAGGGCCTGGGGCCAACGTCCTGACTTTC,CASSYGGPGANVLTF
TRBV5-1,-,few,TRBJ2-5,TGCGCCAGCAGCACATACCAAGAGACCCAGTACTTC,CASSTYQETQYF
TRBV6-1,TRBD1,-,TRBJ2-7,TGTGCCAGCAGTCAAGAGGGACAGTCAGTCTACGAGCAGTACTTC,CASSQEGQSVYEQYF
TRBV19,TRBD1,few,TRBJ1-1,TGTGCCAGTAGTCCGACAGGGGCTGGAAACACTGAAGCTTTCTTT,CASSPTGAGNTEAFF
TRBV21-1,-,few,TRBJ1-1,TGTGCCAGCAGCGGGGACATGAACACTGAAGCTTTCTTT,CASSGDMNTEAFF